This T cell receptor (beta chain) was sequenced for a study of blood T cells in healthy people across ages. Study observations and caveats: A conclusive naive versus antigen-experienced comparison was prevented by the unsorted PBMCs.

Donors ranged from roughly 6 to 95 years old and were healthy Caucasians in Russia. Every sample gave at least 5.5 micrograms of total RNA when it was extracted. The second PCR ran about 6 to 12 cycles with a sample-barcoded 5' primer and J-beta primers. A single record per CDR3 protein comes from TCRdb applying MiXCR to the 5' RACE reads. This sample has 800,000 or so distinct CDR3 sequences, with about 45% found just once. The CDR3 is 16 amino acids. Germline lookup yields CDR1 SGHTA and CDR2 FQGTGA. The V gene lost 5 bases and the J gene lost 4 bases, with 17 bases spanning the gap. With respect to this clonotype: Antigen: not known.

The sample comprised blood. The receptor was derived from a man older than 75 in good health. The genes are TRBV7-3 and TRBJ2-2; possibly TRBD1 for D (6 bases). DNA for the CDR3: TGTGCCAGCAGCGAGGTCAGGGGTTCGGGCACCGGGGAGCTGTTTTTT. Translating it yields CASSEVRGSGTGELFF.